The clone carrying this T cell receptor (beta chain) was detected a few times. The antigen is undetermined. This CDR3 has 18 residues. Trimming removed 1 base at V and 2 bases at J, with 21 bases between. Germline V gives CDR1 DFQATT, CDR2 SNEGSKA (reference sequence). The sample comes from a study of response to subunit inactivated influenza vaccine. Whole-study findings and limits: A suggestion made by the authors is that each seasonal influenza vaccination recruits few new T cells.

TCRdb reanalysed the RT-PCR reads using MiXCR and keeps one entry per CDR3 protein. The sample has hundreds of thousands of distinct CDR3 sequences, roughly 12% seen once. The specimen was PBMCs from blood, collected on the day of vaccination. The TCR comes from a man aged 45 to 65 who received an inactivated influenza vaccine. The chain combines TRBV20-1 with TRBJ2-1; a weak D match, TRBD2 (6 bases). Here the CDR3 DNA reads TGCAGTGCTAGAGCAAGAACCGGGACTCCGGTTACCTACAATGAGCAGTTCTTC. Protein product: CSARARTGTPVTYNEQFF.